Described below is a single T cell receptor beta chain sequence and its context. The V gene lost 5 bases and the J gene lost 2 bases, with 12 bases spanning the gap. Germline V gene sequence: CDR1 LNHDA, CDR2 SQIVND (reference sequence). The CDR3 spans 15 residues. The entry originates in a study of cytomegalovirus exposure and HLA in healthy donors. Use of 60 Vbeta and 13 Jbeta primers characterized the PCR. Assay used: immunoSEQ multiplex PCR; TCRdb lists only in-frame clones, some missing. The table has over 150,000 clones, over 65% seen once. The source is a woman aged 25 to 39 in good health and CMV-seronegative. The sequenced sample was PBMCs. V is TRBV19 and J is TRBJ1-4; unclear D gene. The CDR3 bases are TGTGCCAGTAGTGCTTCTCAGGTGACTAATGAAAAACTGTTTTTT. This sequence encodes CASSASQVTNEKLFF.